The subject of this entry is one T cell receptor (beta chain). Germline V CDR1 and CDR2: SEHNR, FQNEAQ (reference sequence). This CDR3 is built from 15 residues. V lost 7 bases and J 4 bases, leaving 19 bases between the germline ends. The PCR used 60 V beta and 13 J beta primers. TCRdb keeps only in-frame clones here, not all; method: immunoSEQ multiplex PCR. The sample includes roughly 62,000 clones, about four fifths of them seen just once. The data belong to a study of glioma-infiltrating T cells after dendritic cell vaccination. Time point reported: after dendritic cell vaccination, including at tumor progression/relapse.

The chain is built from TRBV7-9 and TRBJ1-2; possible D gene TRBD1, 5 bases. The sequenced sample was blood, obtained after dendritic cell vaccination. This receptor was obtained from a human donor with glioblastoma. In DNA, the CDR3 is TGTGCCAGCACATACTCCCCCGGGCAGGGCTATGGCTACACCTTC. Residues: CASTYSPGQGYGYTF.